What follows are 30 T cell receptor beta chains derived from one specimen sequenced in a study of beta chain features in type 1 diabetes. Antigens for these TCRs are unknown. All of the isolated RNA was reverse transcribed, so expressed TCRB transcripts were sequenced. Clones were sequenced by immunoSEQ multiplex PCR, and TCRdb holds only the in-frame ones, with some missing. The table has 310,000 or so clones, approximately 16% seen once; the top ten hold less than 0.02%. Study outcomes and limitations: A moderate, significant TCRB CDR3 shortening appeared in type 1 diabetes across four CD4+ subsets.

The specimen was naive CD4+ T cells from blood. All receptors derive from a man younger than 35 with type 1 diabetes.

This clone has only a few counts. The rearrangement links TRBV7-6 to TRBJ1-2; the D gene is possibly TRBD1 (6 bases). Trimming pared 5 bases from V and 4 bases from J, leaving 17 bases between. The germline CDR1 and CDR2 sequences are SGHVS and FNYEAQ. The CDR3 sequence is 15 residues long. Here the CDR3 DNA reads TGTGCCAGCAGCACCCTAGAACAGGGTAGCTATGGCTACACCTTC. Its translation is CASSTLEQGSYGYTF.

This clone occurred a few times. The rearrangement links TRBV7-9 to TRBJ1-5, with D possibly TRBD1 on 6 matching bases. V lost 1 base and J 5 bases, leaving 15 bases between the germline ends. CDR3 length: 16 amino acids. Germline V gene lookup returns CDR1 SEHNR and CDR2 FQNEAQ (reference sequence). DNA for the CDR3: TGTGCCAGCAGCTTAGGCAGCGGGGGCAGCGATCAGCCCCAGCATTTT. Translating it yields CASSLGSGGSDQPQHF.

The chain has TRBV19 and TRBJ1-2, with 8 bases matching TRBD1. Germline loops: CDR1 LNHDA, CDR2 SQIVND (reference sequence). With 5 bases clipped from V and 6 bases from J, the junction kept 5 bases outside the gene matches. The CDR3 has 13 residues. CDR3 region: CASSLTGVNGYTF. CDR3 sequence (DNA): TGTGCCAGTAGTCTGACAGGGGTGAATGGCTACACCTTC.

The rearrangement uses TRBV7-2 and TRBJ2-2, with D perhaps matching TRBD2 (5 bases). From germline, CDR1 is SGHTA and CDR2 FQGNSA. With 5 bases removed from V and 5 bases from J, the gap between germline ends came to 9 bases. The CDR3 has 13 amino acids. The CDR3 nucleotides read TGTGCCAGCAGCGGCACGGGGACCGGGGAGCTGTTTTTT. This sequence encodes CASSGTGTGELFF.

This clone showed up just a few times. CDR3 in DNA: TGTGCCATGAAAGAAAGACTAGGAGACACTGAAGCTTTCTTT. This sequence encodes CAMKERLGDTEAFF. The chain is built from TRBV10-3 and TRBJ1-1; no firm D call. This CDR3 has 14 amino acids. V lost 9 bases and J lost 3, with 17 bases in between. Germline values: CDR1 ENHRY, CDR2 SYGVKD.

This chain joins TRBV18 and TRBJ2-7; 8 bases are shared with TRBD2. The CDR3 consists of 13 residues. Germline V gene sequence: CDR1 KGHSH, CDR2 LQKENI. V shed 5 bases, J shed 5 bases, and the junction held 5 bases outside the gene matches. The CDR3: CASSASGLDEQYF. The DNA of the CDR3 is TGTGCCAGCTCAGCTAGCGGGCTGGACGAGCAGTACTTC.

This chain's CDR3 is CASSLGGTSGGTVQFF. The CDR3 DNA follows: TGTGCCAGCAGCCTCGGGGGGACTAGCGGGGGGACGGTGCAGTTCTTC. V gene TRBV7-2 combines with J gene TRBJ2-1; 15 nucleotides agree with TRBD2. From germline, CDR1 is SGHTA and CDR2 FQGNSA. J lost 12 bases, V lost 5 bases, and 11 bases had no gene match. CDR3 length equals 16 residues. The entire variable domain, with the rest obtained from reference TRBV7-2 and TRBJ2-1, is as follows: GAGVSQSPSNKVTEKGKDVELRCDPISGHTALYWYRQSLGQGLEFLIYFQGNSAPDKSGLPSDRFSAERTGGSVSTLTIQRTQQEDSAVYLCASSLGGTSGGTVQFFGPGTRLTVL.

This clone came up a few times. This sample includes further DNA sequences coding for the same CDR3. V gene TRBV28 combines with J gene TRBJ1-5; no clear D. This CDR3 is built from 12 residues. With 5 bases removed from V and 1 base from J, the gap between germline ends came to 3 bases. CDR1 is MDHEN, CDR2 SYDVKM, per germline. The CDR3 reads CASSQSNQPQHF. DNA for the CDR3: TGTGCCAGCAGTCAAAGCAATCAGCCCCAGCATTTT.

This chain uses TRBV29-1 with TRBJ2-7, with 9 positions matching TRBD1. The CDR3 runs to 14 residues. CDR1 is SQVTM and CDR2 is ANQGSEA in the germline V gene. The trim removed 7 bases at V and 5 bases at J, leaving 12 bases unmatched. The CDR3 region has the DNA TGCAGCGCGTCCGGGAGACAGGGGGTTAACGAGCAGTACTTC. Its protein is CSASGRQGVNEQYF.

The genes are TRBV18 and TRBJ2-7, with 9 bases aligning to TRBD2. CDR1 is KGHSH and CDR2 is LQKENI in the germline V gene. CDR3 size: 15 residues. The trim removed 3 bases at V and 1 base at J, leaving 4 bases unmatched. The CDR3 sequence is CASSPASGESYEQYF. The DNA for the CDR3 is TGTGCCAGCTCACCGGCTAGCGGGGAGTCCTACGAGCAGTACTTC.

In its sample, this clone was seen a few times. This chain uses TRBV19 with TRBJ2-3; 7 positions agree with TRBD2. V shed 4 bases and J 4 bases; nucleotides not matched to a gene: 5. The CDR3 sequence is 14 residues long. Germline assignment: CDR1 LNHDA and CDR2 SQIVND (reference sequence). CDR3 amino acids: CASSSGGGADTQYF. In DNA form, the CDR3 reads TGTGCCAGTAGTAGCGGGGGAGGGGCAGATACGCAGTATTTT.

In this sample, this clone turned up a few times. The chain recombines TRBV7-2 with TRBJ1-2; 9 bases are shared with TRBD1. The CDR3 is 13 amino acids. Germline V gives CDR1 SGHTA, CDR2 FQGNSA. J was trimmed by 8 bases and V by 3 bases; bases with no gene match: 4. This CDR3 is CASSLGQGEGYTF. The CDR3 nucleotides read TGTGCCAGCAGCTTGGGACAGGGAGAAGGCTACACCTTC.

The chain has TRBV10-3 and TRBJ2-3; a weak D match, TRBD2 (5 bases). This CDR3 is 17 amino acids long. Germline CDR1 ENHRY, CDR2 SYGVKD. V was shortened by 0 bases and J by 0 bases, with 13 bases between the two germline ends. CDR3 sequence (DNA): TGTGCCATCAGTGAGTCCAGAACTAGTCGTAGCACAGATACGCAGTATTTT. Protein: CAISESRTSRSTDTQYF.

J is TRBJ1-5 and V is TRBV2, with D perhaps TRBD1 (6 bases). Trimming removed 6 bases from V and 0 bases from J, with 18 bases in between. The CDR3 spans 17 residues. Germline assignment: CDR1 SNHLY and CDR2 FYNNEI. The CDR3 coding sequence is TGTGCCAGCAGCGACCGTGGGACACATTATAGCAATCAGCCCCAGCATTTT. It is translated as CASSDRGTHYSNQPQHF.

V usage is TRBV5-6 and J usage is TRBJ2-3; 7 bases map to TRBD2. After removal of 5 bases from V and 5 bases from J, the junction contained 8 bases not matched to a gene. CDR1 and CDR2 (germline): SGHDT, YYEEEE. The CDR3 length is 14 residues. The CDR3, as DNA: TGTGCCAGCAGTTACAGCGGGGCGGGAGATACGCAGTATTTT. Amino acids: CASSYSGAGDTQYF.

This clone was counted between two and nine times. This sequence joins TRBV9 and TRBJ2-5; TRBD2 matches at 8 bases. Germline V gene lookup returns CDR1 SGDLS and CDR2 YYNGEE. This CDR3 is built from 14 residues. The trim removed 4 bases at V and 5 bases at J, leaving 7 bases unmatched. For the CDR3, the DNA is TGTGCCAGCAGCCAGGACGGGAGGGTTGAGACCCAGTACTTC. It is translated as CASSQDGRVETQYF.

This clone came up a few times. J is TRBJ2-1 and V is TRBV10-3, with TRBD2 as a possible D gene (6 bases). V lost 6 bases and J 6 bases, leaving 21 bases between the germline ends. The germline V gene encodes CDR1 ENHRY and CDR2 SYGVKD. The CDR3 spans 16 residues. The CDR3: CAIRSSGSESGNEQFF. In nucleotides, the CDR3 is TGTGCCATCAGATCCAGCGGGTCAGAGTCGGGCAATGAGCAGTTCTTC.

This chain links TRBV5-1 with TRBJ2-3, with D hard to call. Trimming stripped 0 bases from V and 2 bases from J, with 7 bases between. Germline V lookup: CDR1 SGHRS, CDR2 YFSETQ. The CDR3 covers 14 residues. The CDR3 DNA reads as TGCGCCAGCAGCTTGGTCCAGATCACAGATACGCAGTATTTT. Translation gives CASSLVQITDTQYF.

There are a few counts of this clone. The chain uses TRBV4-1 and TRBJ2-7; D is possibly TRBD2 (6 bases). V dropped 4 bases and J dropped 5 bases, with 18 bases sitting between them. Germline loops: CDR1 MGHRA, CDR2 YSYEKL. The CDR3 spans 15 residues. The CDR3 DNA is TGCGCCAGCAGCCTACAAAGACTAGTCCGCCACGAGCAGTACTTC. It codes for CASSLQRLVRHEQYF.

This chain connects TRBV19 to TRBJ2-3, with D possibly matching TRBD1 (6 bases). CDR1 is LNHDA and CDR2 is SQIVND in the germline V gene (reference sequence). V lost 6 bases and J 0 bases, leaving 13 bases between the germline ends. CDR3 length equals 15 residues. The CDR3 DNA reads TGTGCCAGTAGCCCATTCGGACAGAGCACAGATACGCAGTATTTT. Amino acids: CASSPFGQSTDTQYF.

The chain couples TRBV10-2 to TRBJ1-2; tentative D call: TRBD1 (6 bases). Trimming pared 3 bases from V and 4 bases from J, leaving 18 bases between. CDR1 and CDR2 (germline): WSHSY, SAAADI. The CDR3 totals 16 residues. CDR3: CASSEALQLRGYGYTF. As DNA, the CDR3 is TGCGCCAGCAGTGAAGCATTGCAGCTCAGGGGCTATGGCTACACCTTC.

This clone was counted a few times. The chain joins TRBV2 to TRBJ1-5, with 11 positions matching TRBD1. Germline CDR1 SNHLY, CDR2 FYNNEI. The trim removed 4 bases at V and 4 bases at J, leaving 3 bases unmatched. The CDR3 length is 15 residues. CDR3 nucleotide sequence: TGTGCCAGCAGTGTAGGGACAGGGGGAAATCAGCCCCAGCATTTT. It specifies CASSVGTGGNQPQHF. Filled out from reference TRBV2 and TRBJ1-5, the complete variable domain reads EPEVTQTPSHQVTQMGQEVILRCVPISNHLYFYWYRQILGQKVEFLVSFYNNEISEKSEIFDDQFSVERPDGSNFTLKIRSTKLEDSAMYFCASSVGTGGNQPQHFGDGTRLSIL.

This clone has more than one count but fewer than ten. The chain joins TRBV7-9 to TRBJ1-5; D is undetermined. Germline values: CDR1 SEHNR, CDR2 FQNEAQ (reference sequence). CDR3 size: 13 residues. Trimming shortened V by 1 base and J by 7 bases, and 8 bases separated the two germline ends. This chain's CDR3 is CASSLERGQPQHF. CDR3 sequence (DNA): TGTGCCAGCAGCTTAGAGAGAGGACAGCCCCAGCATTTT. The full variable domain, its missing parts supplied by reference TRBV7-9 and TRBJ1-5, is DTGVSQNPRHKITKRGQNVTFRCDPISEHNRLYWYRQTLGQGPEFLTYFQNEAQLEKSRLLSDRFSAERPKGSFSTLEIQRTEQGDSAMYLCASSLERGQPQHFGDGTRLSIL.

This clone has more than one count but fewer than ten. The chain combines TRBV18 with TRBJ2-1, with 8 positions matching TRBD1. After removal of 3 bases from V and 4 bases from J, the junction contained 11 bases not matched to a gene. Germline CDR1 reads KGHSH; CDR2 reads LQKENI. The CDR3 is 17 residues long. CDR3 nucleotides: TGTGCCAGCTCACCTCCGTCAGGACAGGGAAGGTACAATGAGCAGTTCTTC. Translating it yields CASSPPSGQGRYNEQFF.

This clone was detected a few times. In DNA, the CDR3 is TGTGCCTCCGGGAGGGCAGGTCAGCCCCAGCATTTT. Its protein product is CASGRAGQPQHF. The J gene is TRBJ1-5, the V gene TRBV10-3; D is undetermined. The CDR3 extends over 12 amino acids. V shed 11 bases and J shed 6 bases, with 14 bases lying between them. CDR1 ENHRY and CDR2 SYGVKD come from the germline V gene.

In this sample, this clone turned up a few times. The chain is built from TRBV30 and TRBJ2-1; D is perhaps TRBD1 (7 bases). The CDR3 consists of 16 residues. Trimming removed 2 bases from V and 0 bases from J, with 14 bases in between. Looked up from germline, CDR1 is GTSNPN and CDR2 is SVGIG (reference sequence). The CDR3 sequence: CAWSWRGPSSYNEQFF. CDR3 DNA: TGTGCCTGGAGTTGGAGGGGGCCTAGCTCCTACAATGAGCAGTTCTTC.

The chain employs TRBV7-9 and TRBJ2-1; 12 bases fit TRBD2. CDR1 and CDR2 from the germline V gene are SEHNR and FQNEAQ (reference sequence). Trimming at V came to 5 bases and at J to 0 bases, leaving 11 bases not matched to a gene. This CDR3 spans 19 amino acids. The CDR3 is CASSRTSGVLRSSYNEQFF. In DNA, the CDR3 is TGTGCCAGCAGCCGGACTAGCGGGGTCCTTAGGAGCTCCTACAATGAGCAGTTCTTC. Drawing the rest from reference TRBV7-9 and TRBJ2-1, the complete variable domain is DTGVSQNPRHKITKRGQNVTFRCDPISEHNRLYWYRQTLGQGPEFLTYFQNEAQLEKSRLLSDRFSAERPKGSFSTLEIQRTEQGDSAMYLCASSRTSGVLRSSYNEQFFGPGTRLTVL.

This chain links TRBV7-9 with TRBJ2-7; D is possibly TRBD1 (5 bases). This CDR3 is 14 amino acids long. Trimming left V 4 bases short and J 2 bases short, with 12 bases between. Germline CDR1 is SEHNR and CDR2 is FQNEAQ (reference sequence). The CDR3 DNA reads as TGTGCCAGCAGCTCGACAGAAAACGCCTACGAGCAGTACTTC. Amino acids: CASSSTENAYEQYF.

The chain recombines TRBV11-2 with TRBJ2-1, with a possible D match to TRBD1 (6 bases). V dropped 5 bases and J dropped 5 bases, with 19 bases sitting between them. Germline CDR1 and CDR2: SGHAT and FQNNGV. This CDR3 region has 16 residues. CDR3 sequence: CASSPPVRDINNEQFF. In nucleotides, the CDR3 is TGTGCCAGCAGCCCCCCGGTCCGGGACATCAACAATGAGCAGTTCTTC.

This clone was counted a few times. DNA for the CDR3: TGTGCCAGCAGCTTGGATGGCAGGGAAGCTTTCTTT. Protein sequence: CASSLDGREAFF. This sequence joins TRBV5-4 and TRBJ1-1; D uncertain. Germline V gene sequence: CDR1 SGHNT, CDR2 YYREEE (reference sequence). V dropped 0 bases and J dropped 8 bases, with 8 bases sitting between them. The CDR3 is made up of 12 amino acids.